The present TCR beta chain was sequenced within a study of beta chain features in type 1 diabetes. Study-wide findings and caveats: Although PCR might favor shorter templates, it would do so equally in patients and controls. Type 1 diabetes patients had moderately but significantly shorter TCRB CDR3s in all four CD4+ subsets. Fewer junction insertions and more nucleotide deletions appeared in type 1 diabetes patients. In the patient group, naive, central memory and Treg TCRB repertoires seemed more alike than in the healthy donor group.

The whole isolated RNA underwent reverse transcription, so sequencing captured expressed TCRB transcripts. Read counts averaged approximately 3.3 million for samples of naive, central memory and regulatory T cells. This table comes from immunoSEQ multiplex PCR, and its TCRdb copy is limited to in-frame clones, with some not included. This table holds some 660,000 clones, about 14% found once. With regard to this clone: Its antigen is unknown.

The V end lost 1 base, the J end lost 6 bases, and 8 bases lay between the germline ends. This CDR3 region has 13 residues. Germline-derived CDR1 and CDR2 are SGHAT and FQNNGV. This rearrangement joins TRBV11-2 to TRBJ2-3; TRBD2 might be the D (5 bases). Sequences were obtained from naive CD4+ T cells from blood. This clonotype was sampled from a man younger than 35 with type 1 diabetes. As DNA, the CDR3 is TGTGCCAGCAGCTTAGGCGGGCTGGATACGCAGTATTTT. Its protein product is CASSLGGLDTQYF.